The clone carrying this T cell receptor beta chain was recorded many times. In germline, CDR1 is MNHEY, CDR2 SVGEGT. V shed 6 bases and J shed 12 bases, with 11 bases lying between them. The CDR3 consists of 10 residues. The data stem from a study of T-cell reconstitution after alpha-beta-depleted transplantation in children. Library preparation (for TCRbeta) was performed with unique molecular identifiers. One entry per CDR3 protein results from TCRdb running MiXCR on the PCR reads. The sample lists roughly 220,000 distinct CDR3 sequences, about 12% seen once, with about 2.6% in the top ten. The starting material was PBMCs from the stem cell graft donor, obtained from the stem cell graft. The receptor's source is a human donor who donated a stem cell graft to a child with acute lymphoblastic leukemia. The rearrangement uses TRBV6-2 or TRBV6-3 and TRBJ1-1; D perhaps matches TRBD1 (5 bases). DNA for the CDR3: TGTGCCAGCAGAGGGCGGACAACTTTCTTT. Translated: CASRGRTTFF.